The T cell receptor beta chain described here comes from a study (TCRdb year 2017). Describing the broader study: Human CD8+ TCR repertoires recognizing immunodominant viral antigens were characterized by means of sequence and structural analyses. General study outcomes and caveats: Reports indicated that CD8+ TCR repertoires specific to different immunodominant viral antigens were highly diverse and distinct from one another.

About this clonotype itself: The target of this receptor is not known. Germline is not matched at one junction end, which may reflect a read error.

The CDR3 has 13 amino acids, counting the end cysteine and phenylalanine. The only DNA kept is the CDR3, 39 bases in frame from the first base. The germline V gene (reference sequence) gives CDR1 as DFQATT and CDR2 as SNEGSKA. Sequencing used an Illumina HiSeq 2500. The public reads were quality trimmed at Q25 with fastp and then assembled into clones with MiXCR by TCRdb, keeping productive beta chains. Rows matching on CDR3 protein sequence are summarized as one entry with the most common DNA and genes. The sample table records about a thousand distinct CDR3 sequences; over 20% of these occur just once. Less than 40% of the sample is in the top ten clones.

The sequenced sample consisted of CD8+ T cells (not recorded whether cultured). The sequence derives from a male donor. Recombination linked TRBV20-1 to TRBJ2-4, with 10 bases aligning to TRBD1. This receptor has the CDR3 CSAGTGDTYIQHF. The nucleotides read TGCAGTGCTGGGACAGGGGATACGTACATCCAGCACTTC.